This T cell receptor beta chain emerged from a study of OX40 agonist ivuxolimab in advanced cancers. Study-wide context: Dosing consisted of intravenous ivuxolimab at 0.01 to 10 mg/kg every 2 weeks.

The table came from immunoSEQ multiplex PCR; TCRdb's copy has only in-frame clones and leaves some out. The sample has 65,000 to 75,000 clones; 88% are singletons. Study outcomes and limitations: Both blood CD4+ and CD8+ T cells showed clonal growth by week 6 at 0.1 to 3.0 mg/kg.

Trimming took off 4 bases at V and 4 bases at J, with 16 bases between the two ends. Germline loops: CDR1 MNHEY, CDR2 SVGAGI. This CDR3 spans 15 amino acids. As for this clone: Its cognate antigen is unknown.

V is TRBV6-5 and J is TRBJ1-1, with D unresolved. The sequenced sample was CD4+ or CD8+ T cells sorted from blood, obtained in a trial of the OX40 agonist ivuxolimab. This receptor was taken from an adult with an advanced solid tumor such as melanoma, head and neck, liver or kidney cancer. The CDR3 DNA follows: TGTGCCAGCAGTTTGTCCCTTACTAGTCGCACTGAAGCTTTCTTT. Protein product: CASSLSLTSRTEAFF.